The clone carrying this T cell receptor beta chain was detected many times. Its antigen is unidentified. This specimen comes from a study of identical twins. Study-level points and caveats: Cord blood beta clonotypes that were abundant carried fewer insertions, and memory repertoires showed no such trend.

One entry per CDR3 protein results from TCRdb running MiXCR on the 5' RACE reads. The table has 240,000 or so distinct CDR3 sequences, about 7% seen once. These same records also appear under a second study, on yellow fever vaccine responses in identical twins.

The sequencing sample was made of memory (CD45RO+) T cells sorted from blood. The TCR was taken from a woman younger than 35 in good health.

The CDR3 here is CASSFTSGGATGELFF. DNA of the CDR3: TGTGCCAGCAGTTTTACTAGCGGGGGCGCAACCGGGGAGCTGTTTTTT. This chain connects TRBV6-5 to TRBJ2-2; the match to TRBD2 covers 11 bases. CDR1 is MNHEY and CDR2 is SVGAGI in the germline V gene. The trim removed 4 bases at V and 5 bases at J, leaving 6 bases unmatched. The CDR3 runs to 16 residues.